The clone carrying this TCR beta chain was observed at least ten times. Its antigen is unknown. This specimen belongs to a study of human T cells and chemical hapten exposure. Overall study: Patients had diphenylcyclopropenone applied to the scalp weekly throughout the approximately 22-week study.

TCRdb reprocessed the RACE reads with MiXCR, giving one entry per CDR3 protein. The data show 300,000 to 450,000 distinct CDR3 sequences, about 4.8% seen once. Time point noted: patch test 1, 2 weeks after DPC sensitization. The sample's treatment: therapeutic diphenylcyclopropenone sensitization with weekly scalp DPC. Study results and limitations: Among expanded TCRs, significantly more large CDR3 similarity clusters formed than among controls.

The CDR3 totals 15 residues. Unmatched junction bases numbered 6, after V lost 0 bases and J lost 4 bases. CDR1 and CDR2 from the germline V gene are MGHRA and YSYEKL. Here the sequenced sample was whole blood, taken in connection with sensitization to the hapten diphenylcyclopropenone (DPC). The TCR comes from a woman in her forties or fifties with alopecia areata. Some clones in this sample may be carry-over from other donors' samples. V and J are TRBV4-1 and TRBJ2-7; 7 bases map to TRBD1. The CDR3 DNA reads as TGCGCCAGCAGCCAAGATTGGGGACAGCGGTACGAGCAGTACTTC. Translation: CASSQDWGQRYEQYF.